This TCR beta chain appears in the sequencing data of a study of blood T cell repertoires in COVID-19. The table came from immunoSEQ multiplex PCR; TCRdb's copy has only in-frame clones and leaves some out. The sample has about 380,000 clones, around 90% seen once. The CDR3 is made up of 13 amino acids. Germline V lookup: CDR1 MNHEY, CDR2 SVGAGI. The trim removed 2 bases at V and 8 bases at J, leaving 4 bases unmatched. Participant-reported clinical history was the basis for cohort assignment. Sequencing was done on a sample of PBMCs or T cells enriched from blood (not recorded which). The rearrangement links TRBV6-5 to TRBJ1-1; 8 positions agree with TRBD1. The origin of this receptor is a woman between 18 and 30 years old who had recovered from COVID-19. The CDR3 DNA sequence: TGTGCCAGCAGTTACAACAGGGGGGGGGAAGCTTTCTTT. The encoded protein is CASSYNRGGEAFF.